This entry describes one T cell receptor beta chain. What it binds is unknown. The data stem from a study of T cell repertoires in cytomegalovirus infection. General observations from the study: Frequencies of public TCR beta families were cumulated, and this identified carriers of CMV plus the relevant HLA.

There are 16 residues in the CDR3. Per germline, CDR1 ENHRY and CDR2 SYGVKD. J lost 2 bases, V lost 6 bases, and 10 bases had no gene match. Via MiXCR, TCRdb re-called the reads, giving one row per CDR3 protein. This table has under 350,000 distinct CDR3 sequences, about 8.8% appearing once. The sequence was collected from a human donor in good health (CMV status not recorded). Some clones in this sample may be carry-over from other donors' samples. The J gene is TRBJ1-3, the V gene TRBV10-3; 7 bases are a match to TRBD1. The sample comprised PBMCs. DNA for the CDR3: TGTGCCATCAGGACCGACCAACAGGGGCCTGGAAACACCATATATTTT. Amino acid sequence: CAIRTDQQGPGNTIYF.